The table lists the clone carrying this T cell receptor (beta chain) with many counts. Its antigen is as yet unknown. The missing CDR3 end, 3 residues past where the read stops, is filled in from the germline J gene. No CVID subject was ill or on immunomodulatory drugs when sampled. These data originate in a study of T cell clonality in common variable immunodeficiency. Overall study findings and caveats: In common variable immunodeficiency, TCR beta chains reportedly carried fewer deletions and N-nucleotide insertions.

Trimming took 4 bases from V and 8 from J; bases not matched to a gene: 7. This CDR3 region has 14 residues. Germline CDR1 reads SQVTM; CDR2 reads ANQGSEA. TCRdb's copy holds only in-frame clones and misses some; the assay was immunoSEQ multiplex PCR. The data show roughly 30,000 clones, with none appearing a single time. The origin of this receptor is a human donor with common variable immunodeficiency. The sequenced sample consisted of peripheral blood mononuclear cells. This chain connects TRBV29-1 to TRBJ1-3; TRBD1 agrees at 11 bases. The CDR3 bases that were read are TGCAGCGTTGCCCCGGGGGGACAGGGGGACACC. Its protein product is CSVAPGGQGDT. The whole CDR3 protein is CSVAPGGQGDTIYF.